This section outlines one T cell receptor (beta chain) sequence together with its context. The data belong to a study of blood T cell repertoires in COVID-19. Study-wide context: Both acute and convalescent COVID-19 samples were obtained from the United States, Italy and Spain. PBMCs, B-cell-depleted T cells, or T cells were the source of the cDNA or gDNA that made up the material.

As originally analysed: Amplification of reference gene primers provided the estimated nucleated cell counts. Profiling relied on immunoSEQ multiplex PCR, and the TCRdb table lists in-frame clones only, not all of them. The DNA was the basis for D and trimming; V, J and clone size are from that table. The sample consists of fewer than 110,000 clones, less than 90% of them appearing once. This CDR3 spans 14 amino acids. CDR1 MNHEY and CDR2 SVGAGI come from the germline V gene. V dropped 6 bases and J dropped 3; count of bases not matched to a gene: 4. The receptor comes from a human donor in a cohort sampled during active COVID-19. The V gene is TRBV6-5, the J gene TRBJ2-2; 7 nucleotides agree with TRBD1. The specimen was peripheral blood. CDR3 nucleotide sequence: TGTGCCAGCAGCACCGGGACAGACACCGGGGAGCTGTTTTTT. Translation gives CASSTGTDTGELFF.